The T cell receptor beta chain described here comes from a study of blood T cell repertoires in COVID-19. Only in-frame clones appear in the TCRdb table, and some are missing; sequencing was by immunoSEQ multiplex PCR. The repertoire holds about 320,000 clones, over 75% seen once, with just over 7% in the top ten. V dropped 1 base and J dropped 0; count of bases not matched to a gene: 2. CDR1 is SGHRS, CDR2 YFSETQ, per germline. The CDR3 covers 16 residues. The J gene is TRBJ2-3, the V gene TRBV5-1; 10 nucleotides line up with TRBD2. This receptor was taken from a human donor in a cohort sampled during active COVID-19. Specimen: peripheral blood. The CDR3 DNA follows: TGCGCCAGCAGCTTGCCTAGCGGGGGAAGCACAGATACGCAGTATTTT. This translates into CASSLPSGGSTDTQYF.